This T cell receptor beta chain is drawn from a study of T cell repertoires in cytomegalovirus infection. Study-wide context: Newly reported HLA-C-restricted and thoroughly characterized HLA-B-restricted CMV epitopes were employed. Indications came from public TCR beta signatures; they pointed to CMV infection and to a matching HLA type. Study conclusions and caveats: Ex vivo responses were dominated by HLA-C-restricted CMV-specific TCR beta clonotypes.

In this sample, this clonotype turned up a few times. The antigen remains undetermined. Germline loops: CDR1 SEHNR, CDR2 FQNEAQ (reference sequence). The CDR3 totals 13 residues. V lost 5 bases, J lost 10 bases, and 11 bases stayed unmatched. TCRdb processed the reads anew with MiXCR; each CDR3 protein has one entry. The profile shows 300,000 or so distinct CDR3 sequences, roughly 25% of them singletons. The TCR was taken from a human donor in good health (CMV status not recorded). Some clones in this sample may be carry-over from other donors' samples. The chain couples TRBV7-9 to TRBJ2-7; 7 bases fit TRBD1. The source was cultured PBMCs, collected from culture after CMV antigen stimulation. Written as DNA, the CDR3 is TGTGCCAGCAGCATCGACTCAACAGGGGAACAGTACGTC. It encodes CASSIDSTGEQYV.